One and the same sample provided the 2 T cell receptor beta chains below, sequenced in a study of T cell clonality in common variable immunodeficiency. Study observations and caveats: Reportedly, TCR beta sequences from common variable immunodeficiency showed fewer deletions and N-nucleotide insertions.

Their antigens are not known. TCRdb's table, derived via immunoSEQ multiplex PCR, lists solely in-frame clones and lacks some. This repertoire lists approximately 35,000 clones without singletons; less than 8% sits in the top ten. The specimen sequenced was peripheral blood mononuclear cells. Receptor source: a human donor with common variable immunodeficiency.

With respect to this clone: The read comes to an end 3 residues before the CDR3 does, leaving the germline J gene to fill in the end. The gene calls are TRBV18 and TRBJ1-4, with D possibly matching TRBD1 (6 bases). The V and J ends lost 2 bases and 8 bases respectively, with 12 bases between them. There are 14 residues in the CDR3. Per germline, CDR1 KGHSH and CDR2 LQKENI. CDR3 sequence: CASSPGGWREKLFF. CDR3 DNA, as far as it was read: TGTGCCAGCTCACCAGGGGGCTGGAGGGAAAAA.

This clone has ten or more counts. The read finishes 3 residues shy of the CDR3 end, and the germline J gene is used to complete it. The chain combines TRBV7-9 with TRBJ2-2; possibly TRBD2 for D (7 bases). V lost 1 base and J 4 bases, leaving 10 bases between the germline ends. The CDR3 covers 15 residues. Germline CDR1 is SEHNR and CDR2 is FQNEAQ (reference sequence). The sequenced part of the CDR3 DNA is TGTGCCAGCAGCTTAGAGGGGGGGAGCACCGGGGAG. It yields the protein CASSLEGGSTGE. The whole CDR3 protein is CASSLEGGSTGELFF.